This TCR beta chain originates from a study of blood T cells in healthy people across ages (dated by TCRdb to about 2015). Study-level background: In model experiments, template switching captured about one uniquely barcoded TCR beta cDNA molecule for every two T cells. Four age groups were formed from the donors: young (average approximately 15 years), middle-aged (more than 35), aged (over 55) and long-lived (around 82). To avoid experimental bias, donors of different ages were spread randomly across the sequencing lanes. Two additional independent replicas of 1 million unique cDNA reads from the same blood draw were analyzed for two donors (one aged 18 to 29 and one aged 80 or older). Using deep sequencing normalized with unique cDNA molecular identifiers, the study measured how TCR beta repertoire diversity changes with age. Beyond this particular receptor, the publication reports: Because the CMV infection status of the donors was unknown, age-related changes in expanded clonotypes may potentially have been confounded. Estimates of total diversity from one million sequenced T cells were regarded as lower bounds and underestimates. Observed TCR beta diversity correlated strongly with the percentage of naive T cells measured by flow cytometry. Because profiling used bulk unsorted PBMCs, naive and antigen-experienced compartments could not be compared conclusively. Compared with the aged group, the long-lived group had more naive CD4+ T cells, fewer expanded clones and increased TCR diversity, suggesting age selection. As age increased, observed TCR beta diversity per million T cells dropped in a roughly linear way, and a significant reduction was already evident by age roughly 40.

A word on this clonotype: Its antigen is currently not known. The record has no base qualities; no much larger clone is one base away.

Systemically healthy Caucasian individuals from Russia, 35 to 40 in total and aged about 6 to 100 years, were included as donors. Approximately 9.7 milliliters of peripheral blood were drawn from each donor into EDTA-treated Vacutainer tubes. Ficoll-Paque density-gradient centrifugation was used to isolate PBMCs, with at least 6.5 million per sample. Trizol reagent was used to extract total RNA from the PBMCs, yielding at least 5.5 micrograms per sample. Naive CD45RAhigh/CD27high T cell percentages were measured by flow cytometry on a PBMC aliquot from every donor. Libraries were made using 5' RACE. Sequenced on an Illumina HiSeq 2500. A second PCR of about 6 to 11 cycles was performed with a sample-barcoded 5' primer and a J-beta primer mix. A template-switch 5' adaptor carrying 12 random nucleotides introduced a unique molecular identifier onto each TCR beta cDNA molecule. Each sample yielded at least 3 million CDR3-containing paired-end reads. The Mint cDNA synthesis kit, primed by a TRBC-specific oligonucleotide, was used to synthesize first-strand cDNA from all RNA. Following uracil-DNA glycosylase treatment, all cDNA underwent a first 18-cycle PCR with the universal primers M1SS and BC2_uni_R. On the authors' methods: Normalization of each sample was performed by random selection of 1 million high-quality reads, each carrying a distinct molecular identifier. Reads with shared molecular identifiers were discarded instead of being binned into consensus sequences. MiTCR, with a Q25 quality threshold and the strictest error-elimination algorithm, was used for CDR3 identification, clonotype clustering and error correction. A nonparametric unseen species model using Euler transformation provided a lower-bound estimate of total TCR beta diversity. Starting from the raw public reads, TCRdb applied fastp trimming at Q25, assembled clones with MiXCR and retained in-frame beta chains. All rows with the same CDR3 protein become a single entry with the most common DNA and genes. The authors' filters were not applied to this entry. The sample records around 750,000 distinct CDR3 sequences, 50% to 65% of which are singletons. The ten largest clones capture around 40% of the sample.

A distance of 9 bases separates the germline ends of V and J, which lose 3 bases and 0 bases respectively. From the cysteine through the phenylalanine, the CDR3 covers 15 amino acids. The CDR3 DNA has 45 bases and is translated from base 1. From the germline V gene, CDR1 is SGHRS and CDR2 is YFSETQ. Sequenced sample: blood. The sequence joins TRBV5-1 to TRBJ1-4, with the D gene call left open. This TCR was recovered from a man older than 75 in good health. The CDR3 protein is CASSSGSPTNEKLFF. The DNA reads TGCGCCAGCAGCTCTGGGAGTCCAACTAATGAAAAACTGTTTTTT. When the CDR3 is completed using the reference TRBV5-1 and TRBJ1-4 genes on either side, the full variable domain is KAGVTQTPRYLIKTRGQQVTLSCSPISGHRSVSWYQQTPGQGLQFLFEYFSETQRNKGNFPGRFSGRQFSNSRSEMNVSTLELGDSALYLCASSSGSPTNEKLFFGSGTQLSVL.